This T cell receptor beta chain was sequenced for a study of T cell repertoires in cytomegalovirus infection. Across the study: Public TCR beta signature analysis indicated the presence of both CMV infection and matching HLA type.

The germline CDR1 and CDR2 sequences are SGHTA and FQGNSA. This CDR3 contains 15 residues. Deletions cut 0 bases from V and 6 bases from J, with 14 bases between. This clonotype was seen a handful of times. Its antigen remains unidentified. TCRdb used MiXCR to reprocess the reads, holding one entry per CDR3 protein. The table records 700,000 to 950,000 distinct CDR3 sequences, approximately 29% of them present only once. Points from the study as a whole: Across the ex vivo response, the dominant clonotypes were HLA-C-restricted CMV-specific TCR beta clonotypes. Cumulative frequency (of public TCR beta family members) identified carriers of CMV plus the relevant HLA.

This receptor was obtained from a human donor in good health (CMV status not recorded). Some clones in this sample may be carry-over from other donors' samples. Specimen: cultured CD8+ T cells from PBMCs, collected from culture after CMV antigen stimulation. V gene TRBV7-2 combines with J gene TRBJ1-2; D ambiguous. Here the CDR3 reads CASSLALGVGDGYTF. The CDR3 region has the DNA TGTGCCAGCAGCTTAGCGCTTGGGGTCGGCGATGGCTACACCTTC.